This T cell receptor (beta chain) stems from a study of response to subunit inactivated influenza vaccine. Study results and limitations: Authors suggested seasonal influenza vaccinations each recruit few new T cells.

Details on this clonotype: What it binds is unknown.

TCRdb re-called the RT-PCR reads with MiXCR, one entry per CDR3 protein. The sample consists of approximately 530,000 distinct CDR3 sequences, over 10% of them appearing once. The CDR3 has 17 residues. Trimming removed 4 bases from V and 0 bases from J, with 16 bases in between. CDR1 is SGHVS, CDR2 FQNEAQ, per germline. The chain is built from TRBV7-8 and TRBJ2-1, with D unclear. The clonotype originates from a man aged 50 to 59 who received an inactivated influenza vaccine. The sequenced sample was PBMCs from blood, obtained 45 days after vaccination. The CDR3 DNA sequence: TGTGCCAGCAGCTCTACACTGGGCGGTAGCTCCTACAATGAGCAGTTCTTC. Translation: CASSSTLGGSSYNEQFF.